This T cell receptor beta chain was retrieved from a study of T cell responses to AZD1222 COVID-19 vaccine. In the study overall: Both about-4-week and about-12-week second-dose recipients were combined.

The germline V and J ends were trimmed by 2 bases and 1 base, with 8 bases remaining between them. Germline assignment: CDR1 SGHTA and CDR2 FQGTGA. This CDR3 is 14 amino acids long. A word on this clone: The antigen is undetermined.

Whole-study results and caveats: When two AZD1222 doses had been given, Spike-specific TCR breadth and depth rose.

The repertoire was sequenced with immunoSEQ multiplex PCR; TCRdb's copy has only in-frame clones and lacks some. The sample comprises around 140,000 clones, roughly nine tenths of which are singletons, and 4.5% to 6% rests with the top ten. The sequenced sample was peripheral blood, obtained on day 0 of AZD1222 vaccination. The chain uses TRBV7-3 and TRBJ1-1; possibly TRBD1 for D (5 bases). This clonotype was sampled from an adult in good health. Here the CDR3 reads CASSLGDRNTEAFF. The DNA of the CDR3 is TGTGCCAGCAGCTTAGGGGACCGGAACACTGAAGCTTTCTTT.